The rows below give T cell receptor beta chains drawn from one sample of a study of cytomegalovirus exposure and HLA in healthy donors. The data were produced by immunoSEQ multiplex PCR, yet TCRdb's version contains in-frame clones alone and is incomplete. The sample contains approximately 160,000 clones, more than 65% of which appear only once. The sequenced sample was PBMCs. These receptors originate from a man over 45 in good health and CMV-seropositive. Both conserved end residues are part of each CDR3. A D gene is named only where the DNA matches it firmly. Clone size is shown for a subset of rows, as once, few, many or a class of expanded clone.

CDR3 DNA	CDR3 protein	clone size	V gene	J gene	D gene
TGTGCCAGCAGCTCGGGTCCTTTAGCCAAAAACATTCAGTACTTC	CASSSGPLAKNIQYF	NA	TRBV5-4	TRBJ2-4	NA
TGTGCCAGCAGCTCCACTAGCGGGAGTTCTACCCAGTACTTC	CASSSTSGSSTQYF	NA	TRBV7-8	TRBJ2-5	TRBD2
TGTGCCTGCCTACACGGGACTGAAGCTTTCTTT	CACLHGTEAFF	NA	TRBV30	TRBJ1-1	NA
TGTGCCTGGAACGGGGGGCTGGGGTCACCCCTCCACTTT	CAWNGGLGSPLHF	NA	TRBV30	TRBJ1-6	NA
TGCGCCAGCAGCCACAGCCGGGACAGCGGCGGCTACACCTTC	CASSHSRDSGGYTF	once	TRBV4-1	TRBJ1-2	TRBD1
TGTGCCAGCAGTGCCCCGCCCTGGCTCACTGAAGCTTTCTTT	CASSAPPWLTEAFF	NA	TRBV28	TRBJ1-1	NA
TGCGCCAGCAGCTTGGGACTTAGCGGGGGTCCCACAGATACGCAGTATTTT	CASSLGLSGGPTDTQYF	once	TRBV5-1	TRBJ2-3	TRBD2
TGTGCCAGCAGAGGGGTGGCTAATGAAAAACTGTTTTTT	CASRGVANEKLFF	NA	TRBV28	TRBJ1-4	NA
TGTGCCAGCAGTGATAATTCAGGTGAGCAGCCCCAGCATTTT	CASSDNSGEQPQHF	NA	TRBV2	TRBJ1-5	NA
TGTGCCAGCAGCCTGGGCCGGGTAGGCCGGGCCGGGGAGCTGTTTTTT	CASSLGRVGRAGELFF	few	TRBV5-4	TRBJ2-2	NA
TGTGCCATCAGTGAGCCGGGTGGTGAGGAAAAACTGTTTTTT	CAISEPGGEEKLFF	NA	TRBV10-3	TRBJ1-4	NA
TGTGCCAGCAGCCAATTTCGGACTAGCGGGGGAGAGCAGTACTTC	CASSQFRTSGGEQYF	NA	TRBV27	TRBJ2-7	TRBD2
TGTGCCAGCAGTCGGGAGCTAAATTCACCCCTCCACTTT	CASSRELNSPLHF	NA	TRBV28	TRBJ1-6	NA
TGCAGCGTGTCCGGGACAGGGTTCGGAGAGACCCAGTACTTC	CSVSGTGFGETQYF	few	TRBV29-1	TRBJ2-5	TRBD1
TGTGCCAGCAGATTGGAAACAGGGAGACCTTTCTTT	CASRLETGRPFF	NA	TRBV6-5	TRBJ1-1	NA
TGTGCCAGCAGCTTAGGAGTTAGCGGGGCTGGGGCCAACGTCCTGACTTTC	CASSLGVSGAGANVLTF	NA	TRBV13	TRBJ2-6	TRBD2
TGCAGCGCAGGAGCGGGGGAGACTCACACAGATACGCAGTATTTT	CSAGAGETHTDTQYF	NA	TRBV29-1	TRBJ2-3	TRBD2
TGTGCCAGCAGGGATCAAACAGGGGTTAAAAACATTCAGTACTTC	CASRDQTGVKNIQYF	NA	TRBV27	TRBJ2-4	TRBD1
TGTGCCAGCAGCGTACGACTAGCGGGAGGAGCAGATACGCAGTATTTT	CASSVRLAGGADTQYF	few	TRBV13	TRBJ2-3	TRBD2
TGTGCCAGCAGCTTAGCGGGCGACACCGGGGAGCTGTTTTTT	CASSLAGDTGELFF	NA	TRBV5-5	TRBJ2-2	NA
TGTGCCAGCAGTGAAAGGCGACAGTCCCTTAGGGATGAGCAGTTCTTC	CASSERRQSLRDEQFF	NA	TRBV6-1	TRBJ2-1	NA
TGTGCCAGCAGAGTTTTTGCTCAGGCCGACTACGAGCAGTACTTC	CASRVFAQADYEQYF	NA	TRBV6-5	TRBJ2-7	NA
TGTGCCAGCAGTTTGTTCCTACAGCCCCAGCATTTT	CASSLFLQPQHF	NA	TRBV28	TRBJ1-5	NA
TGTGCCAGCTCACCACCATCCAGCGGATCCACAGATACGCAGTATTTT	CASSPPSSGSTDTQYF	NA	TRBV18	TRBJ2-3	NA
TGTGCCAGCAGTTTGAAAGGGGGTCTAAACTATGGCTACACCTTC	CASSLKGGLNYGYTF	NA	TRBV27	TRBJ1-2	NA
TGTGCCAGCAGCTTAGGAGGGGAGCAGTTCTTC	CASSLGGEQFF	NA	TRBV11-2	TRBJ2-1	NA